This record covers a single TCR beta chain. This specimen comes from a study of blood T cell repertoires in COVID-19. Study overall: COVID-19 samples collected from the United States, Italy and Spain covered acute and convalescent phases. From T cells, B-cell-depleted T cells, or PBMCs came the material, which was cDNA or gDNA.

Data came from immunoSEQ multiplex PCR; TCRdb stores just in-frame clones and leaves some out. The table lists some 140,000 clones, 75% to 85% of them singletons. Seattle patients were enrolled during active infection and followed longitudinally. The V and J ends lost 1 base and 2 bases, in that order; junction bases with no gene match: 3. The CDR3 loop spans 15 amino acids. The germline gives CDR1 LNHDA, CDR2 SQIVND (reference sequence). Sample: peripheral blood. The J gene is TRBJ1-1, the V gene TRBV19; TRBD1 matches 8 bases. The receptor was isolated from a woman in her fifties or sixties with COVID-19, enrolled during active disease. The CDR3 DNA sequence: TGTGCCAGTAGTATAGCACAGGGGGGCAACACTGAAGCTTTCTTT. It is translated as CASSIAQGGNTEAFF.